Below are 24 T cell receptor beta chains sequenced from a single sample in a study of cytomegalovirus exposure and HLA in healthy donors. A multiplex PCR was run with 60 Vbeta primers and 13 Jbeta primers. Using immunoSEQ multiplex PCR, the repertoire was profiled, and TCRdb retains in-frame clones only, with some absent. The table records 150,000 to 200,000 clones, 75% to 80% of them present only once. Material: PBMCs. The receptors were sampled from a man in his forties in good health and CMV-seropositive.

The V and J genes are TRBV30 and TRBJ1-5; TRBD1 is a possible D gene (6 bases). Germline assignment: CDR1 GTSNPN and CDR2 SVGIG (reference sequence). The CDR3 totals 14 residues. Between the trimmed V and J ends, which lost 4 bases and 0 bases, there was a span of 10 bases. The CDR3 loop reads CAWNPQGSNQPQHF. Written as DNA, the CDR3 is TGTGCCTGGAACCCACAGGGTAGCAATCAGCCCCAGCATTTT.

The rearrangement uses TRBV5-1 and TRBJ2-1, with D possibly matching TRBD2 (5 bases). This CDR3 has 15 amino acids. V was trimmed by 5 bases and J by 0 bases, leaving 12 bases between them. Germline-derived CDR1 and CDR2 are SGHRS and YFSETQ. DNA of the CDR3: TGCGCCAGCAGGGAGGACTCAATCTCCTACAATGAGCAGTTCTTC. It is translated as CASREDSISYNEQFF. The full variable domain, with the rest looked up from reference TRBV5-1 and TRBJ2-1, is KAGVTQTPRYLIKTRGQQVTLSCSPISGHRSVSWYQQTPGQGLQFLFEYFSETQRNKGNFPGRFSGRQFSNSRSEMNVSTLELGDSALYLCASREDSISYNEQFFGPGTRLTVL.

This chain connects TRBV5-6 to TRBJ2-5; D is ambiguous. Trimming took 2 bases from V and 3 from J, leaving 8 bases between them. Germline V gene lookup returns CDR1 SGHDT and CDR2 YYEEEE. The CDR3 is 13 amino acids. Here the CDR3 DNA reads TGTGCCAGCAGCTTCTTGACAAAAGAGACCCAGTACTTC. Protein product: CASSFLTKETQYF.

V usage is TRBV5-1 and J usage is TRBJ2-7; TRBD2 is a possible D gene (5 bases). CDR1 and CDR2 from the germline V gene are SGHRS and YFSETQ. Trimming removed 2 bases from V and 3 bases from J, with 15 bases in between. The CDR3 spans 15 residues. CDR3 nucleotides: TGCGCCAGCAGCTTAGACACGGGGTTTCGCTACGAGCAGTACTTC. Translation: CASSLDTGFRYEQYF.

The rearrangement joins TRBV7-9 to TRBJ2-3, with D perhaps TRBD2 (6 bases). Trimming removed 5 bases from V and 5 bases from J, with 20 bases in between. There are 16 residues in the CDR3. Per germline, CDR1 SEHNR and CDR2 FQNEAQ (reference sequence). In DNA, the CDR3 is TGTGCCAGCAGCCCCCTAGCCGGAGGGCCTCAAGATACGCAGTATTTT. As protein: CASSPLAGGPQDTQYF.

The rearrangement uses TRBV18 and TRBJ2-2, with D perhaps matching TRBD2 (5 bases). V was pared by 4 bases and J by 3 bases, with 9 bases between. The germline V gene has CDR1 KGHSH and CDR2 LQKENI. The CDR3 length is 14 residues. The DNA for the CDR3 is TGTGCCAGCTCACTTTACGGGGACACCGGGGAGCTGTTTTTT. Its translation: CASSLYGDTGELFF.

In this sample, this clone turned up a few times. V usage is TRBV11-2 and J usage is TRBJ2-4; D unresolved. CDR1 is SGHAT and CDR2 is FQNNGV in the germline V gene. The CDR3 consists of 14 residues. The V end lost 5 bases, the J end lost 0 bases, and 8 bases lay between the germline ends. CDR3 amino acids: CASSEYLAKNIQYF. The DNA for the CDR3 is TGTGCCAGCAGCGAGTACTTAGCCAAAAACATTCAGTACTTC.

The chain is built from TRBV7-9 and TRBJ1-4, with a tentative D call TRBD1 (5 bases). V lost 5 bases, J lost 7 bases, and 17 bases lay in between. CDR3 length: 15 residues. From germline, CDR1 is SEHNR and CDR2 FQNEAQ (reference sequence). The CDR3 DNA sequence: TGTGCCAGCAGCGCCTACAGGAGGGGAGTTGAAAAACTGTTTTTT. It yields the protein CASSAYRRGVEKLFF. Filled out from reference TRBV7-9 and TRBJ1-4, the complete variable domain reads DTGVSQNPRHKITKRGQNVTFRCDPISEHNRLYWYRQTLGQGPEFLTYFQNEAQLEKSRLLSDRFSAERPKGSFSTLEIQRTEQGDSAMYLCASSAYRRGVEKLFFGSGTQLSVL.

This rearrangement joins TRBV7-9 to TRBJ2-3; 14 bases match TRBD2. The junction had 9 bases not matched to a gene; V was cut back by 5 bases and J by 5 bases. This CDR3 contains 17 residues. The V gene's germline CDR1 is SEHNR and CDR2 FQNEAQ (reference sequence). The CDR3 DNA reads TGTGCCAGCAGCCTCGGGGAGACTAGCGGGGGGGAAGATACGCAGTATTTT. It specifies CASSLGETSGGEDTQYF.

The genes are TRBV21-1 and TRBJ2-5; the table names TRBD2, a call not compared with the DNA. The DNA end is a closer match to TRBJ2-7, so the J assignment may be wrong. TRBV21-1 is a pseudogene locus. CDR3 size: 14 residues. The CDR3: CASSKDYHTYEQYF. Here the CDR3 DNA reads TGTGCCAGCAGCAAAGACTACCATACCTACGAGCAGTACTTC.

The chain joins TRBV4-1 to TRBJ2-3; 7 positions match TRBD2. CDR1 and CDR2 from the germline V gene are MGHRA and YSYEKL. Trimming took 3 bases from V and 0 from J; bases not matched to a gene: 6. This CDR3 has 16 amino acids. The CDR3 loop is CASSHQTSPSTDTQYF. DNA of the CDR3: TGCGCCAGCAGCCACCAGACTAGCCCTAGCACAGATACGCAGTATTTT.

The sample holds a few counts of this clone. The chain uses TRBV7-3 and TRBJ2-1; TRBD1 is a possible D gene (5 bases). The CDR3 is 14 amino acids. Germline CDR1 SGHTA, CDR2 FQGTGA. Trimming took off 5 bases at V and 2 bases at J, with 10 bases between the two ends. CDR3 DNA sequence: TGTGCCAGCAGCAGGGGCGGAACCTACAATGAGCAGTTCTTC. Its protein is CASSRGGTYNEQFF.

V is TRBV28 and J is TRBJ2-7; 12 bases are a match to TRBD1. V shed 5 bases, J shed 7 bases, and the junction held 6 bases outside the gene matches. Germline assignment: CDR1 MDHEN and CDR2 SYDVKM. This CDR3 is built from 14 residues. The CDR3, as DNA: TGTGCCAGCAGTATCCGGGACAGGGGGCCTGAGCAGTACTTC. Its protein is CASSIRDRGPEQYF.

This chain uses TRBV5-1 with TRBJ2-1; D may be TRBD2 (5 bases). The germline V gene has CDR1 SGHRS and CDR2 YFSETQ. The V and J ends lost 0 bases and 6 bases respectively, with 16 bases between them. The length of the CDR3 is 16 residues. The CDR3 protein is CASSLGALVGINEQFF. The DNA of the CDR3 is TGCGCCAGCAGCTTGGGTGCACTAGTAGGGATCAATGAGCAGTTCTTC.

This chain joins TRBV10-3 and TRBJ2-7, with D possibly being TRBD2 (6 bases). CDR1 and CDR2 from the germline V gene are ENHRY and SYGVKD. The CDR3 has 12 amino acids. The ends were cut back, 9 bases at V and 0 bases at J, with 9 bases in the middle. The CDR3 loop reads CAISGDSYEQYF. The DNA of the CDR3 is TGTGCCATTAGCGGTGACTCCTACGAGCAGTACTTC.

About this clone itself: The sample contains more than one DNA sequence encoding this CDR3. The J gene is TRBJ2-3, the V gene TRBV5-4; tentative D call: TRBD2 (5 bases). Germline values: CDR1 SGHNT, CDR2 YYREEE (reference sequence). The CDR3 is 13 residues long. V was shortened by 1 base and J by 6 bases, with 9 bases between the two germline ends. The CDR3 here is CASSLPGTDTQYF. DNA of the CDR3: TGTGCCAGCAGCTTGCCGGGAACGGATACGCAGTATTTT.

The V gene is TRBV10-2, the J gene TRBJ1-3; tentative D call: TRBD1 (5 bases). This CDR3 has 15 residues. Germline CDR1 is WSHSY and CDR2 is SAAADI. V lost 7 bases, J lost 4 bases, and 17 bases lay in between. CDR3 loop: CASKTLGGIGNTIYF. DNA of the CDR3: TGCGCCAGCAAAACTCTGGGGGGAATCGGAAACACCATATATTTT.

A single count supports this clone. The V call is TRBV5-1, the J call TRBJ2-1, with a tentative D call TRBD2 (6 bases). V was trimmed by 3 bases and J by 4 bases, leaving 11 bases between them. Germline V gene lookup returns CDR1 SGHRS and CDR2 YFSETQ. The CDR3 totals 14 residues. CDR3 DNA sequence: TGCGCCAGCAGCTGGAGGGACTTTTACAATGAGCAGTTCTTC. Encoded protein: CASSWRDFYNEQFF.

J is TRBJ2-3 and V is TRBV7-8; the D is unclear. V lost 5 bases and J 0 bases, leaving 15 bases between the germline ends. The V gene's germline CDR1 is SGHVS and CDR2 FQNEAQ. CDR3 length: 16 residues. The CDR3 nucleotides are TGTGCCAGCAGCCCGAGGCTGCTAACTAGCACAGATACGCAGTATTTT. Its translation: CASSPRLLTSTDTQYF. Full variable domain (missing parts from reference TRBV7-8 and TRBJ2-3): GAGVSQSPRYKVAKRGQDVALRCDPISGHVSLFWYQQALGQGPEFLTYFQNEAQLDKSGLPSDRFFAERPEGSVSTLKIQRTQQEDSAVYLCASSPRLLTSTDTQYFGPGTRLTVL.

J is TRBJ2-7 and V is TRBV11-3; TRBD2 is a possible D gene (5 bases). V lost 1 base to trimming and J lost 1 base, with 14 bases between them. Germline V gene data show CDR1 as SGHNT and CDR2 as YENEEA. This CDR3 has 16 residues. The CDR3: CASSLGGSDRSYEQYF. The DNA of the CDR3 is TGTGCCAGCAGCTTAGGAGGGTCGGACCGTTCCTACGAGCAGTACTTC.

The chain links TRBV9 to TRBJ2-1; 8 bases line up with TRBD2. The CDR3 consists of 18 residues. CDR1 is SGDLS, CDR2 YYNGEE, per germline. J gave up 0 bases and V 6 bases, and 14 bases lay outside the gene matches. Here the CDR3 DNA reads TGTGCCAGCACCTCGGGGCCCGTAGCGGGGAGCTCCTACAATGAGCAGTTCTTC. Its translation is CASTSGPVAGSSYNEQFF.

This clone was picked up a small number of times. The chain recombines TRBV7-3 with TRBJ1-2, with 10 bases matching TRBD1. Germline CDR1 and CDR2: SGHTA and FQGTGA. The CDR3 is 15 residues long. J gave up 7 bases and V 1 base, and 6 bases lay outside the gene matches. The CDR3 here is CASSLRTGTGVGYTF. CDR3 nucleotide sequence: TGTGCCAGCAGCTTAAGGACTGGGACAGGGGTTGGCTACACCTTC.

This clone was seen just once. This chain connects TRBV7-8 to TRBJ1-1, with D perhaps matching TRBD1 (5 bases). Germline V gene data show CDR1 as SGHVS and CDR2 as FQNEAQ. The CDR3 is 16 amino acids. Trimming pared 1 base from V and 1 base from J, leaving 13 bases between. Written as DNA, the CDR3 is TGTGCCAGCAGCTTAGGCTTCGGGGGACCGAACACTGAAGCTTTCTTT. Translation: CASSLGFGGPNTEAFF.

The chain couples TRBV6-5 to TRBJ2-1, with D unresolved. Trimming took 4 bases from V and 0 from J, leaving 7 bases between them. This CDR3 contains 14 residues. The V gene's germline CDR1 is MNHEY and CDR2 SVGAGI. The CDR3 nucleotides are TGTGCCAGCAGTTCCGGGTACTCCTACAATGAGCAGTTCTTC. Amino acid sequence: CASSSGYSYNEQFF.